These 9 T cell receptor beta chains share one sample of origin, sequenced in a study of blood T cell repertoires in COVID-19. The assay was immunoSEQ multiplex PCR, and TCRdb's table has in-frame clones only and misses some. The table includes hundreds of thousands of clones, about 90% detected once. The sequencing sample was made of peripheral blood. These receptors came from a woman aged 45-59 years with COVID-19, enrolled during active disease.

Details on this clone: Other DNA sequences in this sample translate to the same CDR3. V and J are TRBV18 and TRBJ2-3; no reliable D call. Germline lookup yields CDR1 KGHSH and CDR2 LQKENI. This CDR3 is 13 amino acids long. Deletions cut 3 bases from V and 3 bases from J, with 7 bases between. Here the CDR3 reads CASSPLVTDTQYF. The CDR3 DNA reads as TGTGCCAGCTCACCCCTAGTGACAGATACGCAGTATTTT.

The chain uses TRBV6-5 and TRBJ1-1, with a tentative D call TRBD1 (6 bases). The V gene's germline CDR1 is MNHEY and CDR2 SVGAGI. The CDR3 sequence is 11 residues long. Trimming stripped 11 bases from V and 3 bases from J, with 10 bases between. CDR3 coding DNA: TGTGCCTCCCAGGGGTACACTGAAGCTTTCTTT. This translates into CASQGYTEAFF.

The genes are TRBV19 and TRBJ1-1; TRBD1 matches 9 bases. Trimming took 4 bases from V and 4 from J; bases not matched to a gene: 4. The CDR3 runs to 14 residues. Per germline, CDR1 LNHDA and CDR2 SQIVND (reference sequence). The CDR3 region is CASSTDRGSTEAFF. Written as DNA, the CDR3 is TGTGCCAGTAGTACGGACAGGGGTAGCACTGAAGCTTTCTTT.

The genes are TRBV5-6 and TRBJ1-2, with D perhaps matching TRBD1 (6 bases). V was pared by 1 base and J by 2 bases, with 12 bases between. The CDR3 is 15 amino acids. Per germline, CDR1 SGHDT and CDR2 YYEEEE. This chain's CDR3 is CASSLSYRANYGYTF. CDR3 DNA: TGTGCCAGCAGCTTGTCTTACAGGGCCAACTATGGCTACACCTTC.

The chain employs TRBV11-3 and TRBJ2-6; TRBD2 matches at 15 bases. The V segment lost 4 bases and the J segment 2 bases; nucleotides outside the gene matches: 9. Germline V gives CDR1 SGHNT, CDR2 YENEEA. This CDR3 has 20 amino acids. CDR3 sequence: CASSSRTSGRALTGANVLTF. The CDR3 nucleotides are TGTGCCAGCAGCTCACGGACTAGCGGGAGGGCCTTAACTGGGGCCAACGTCCTGACTTTC.

This sequence joins TRBV11-3 and TRBJ2-3; the D gene is possibly TRBD2 (6 bases). There are 13 residues in the CDR3. Germline CDR1 reads SGHNT; CDR2 reads YENEEA. Trimming pared 3 bases from V and 5 bases from J, leaving 9 bases between. The CDR3 DNA reads as TGTGCCAGCAGCTTCGAGGGAGGAGATACGCAGTATTTT. It specifies CASSFEGGDTQYF.

The chain joins TRBV19 to TRBJ2-1; 8 nucleotides align to TRBD2. Trimming removed 1 base from V and 10 bases from J; junction bases left unmatched: 12. The CDR3 totals 16 residues. Germline V CDR1 and CDR2: LNHDA, SQIVND (reference sequence). Here the CDR3 reads CASSIGRREVGREQFF. DNA of the CDR3: TGTGCCAGTAGTATAGGCCGGCGGGAGGTAGGAAGGGAGCAGTTCTTC.

Here the CDR3 DNA reads TGTGCCAGCAGCCTCACCGGGACTAGCGGGAAAGTGACCCAGTACTTC. Translation: CASSLTGTSGKVTQYF. The chain joins TRBV7-3 to TRBJ2-5, with 13 bases identical to TRBD2. Germline lookup yields CDR1 SGHTA and CDR2 FQGTGA. The CDR3 length is 16 residues. The V segment lost 5 bases and the J segment 7 bases; nucleotides outside the gene matches: 10.

The chain combines TRBV10-2 with TRBJ2-7; 10 nucleotides line up with TRBD2. The CDR3 is 13 amino acids. The germline V gene encodes CDR1 WSHSY and CDR2 SAAADI. Trimming took 10 bases from V and 0 from J; bases not matched to a gene: 3. Here the CDR3 DNA reads TGCGCCATTACTAGCGGGACCTCCTACGAGCAGTACTTC. It encodes CAITSGTSYEQYF.